This T cell receptor beta chain comes out of a study of CD8+ T cells in alopecia areata. Study-wide results and limits: Many of the expanded lesional clones endured in scalp and blood while on tofacitinib. Uncertainty about whether baseline CD8+ expansion is linked to response remains, with one nonresponder.

Worth noting for this clone: Its matching antigen is unknown.

Treatment described: oral pan-JAK inhibitor, 5-10 mg twice daily. Alopecia areata patients gave lesional scalp punch biopsies and peripheral blood samples. PBMCs were stained for CD3, CD4 and CD8, and CD4+ and CD8+ T cells were sorted. Extracted from the samples, RNA was reverse transcribed into cDNA to serve as the sequencing template. Profiled with immunoSEQ multiplex PCR; TCRdb holds only in-frame clones, not every one. The profile covers around 300,000 clones, with over 45% appearing a single time and about 0.88% taken by the ten largest. The sample here was CD4+ T cells sorted from blood, taken at week 52, from a patient treated with tofacitinib. The clonotype comes from a human donor with alopecia areata.

As DNA, the CDR3 is TGTGCCAGCTCCCAGCACCGGGGGCATGAGCAGTTCTTC. Protein sequence: CASSQHRGHEQFF. This chain connects TRBV18 to TRBJ2-1, with D possibly called TRBD1 or TRBD2 (6 bases each). CDR3 length equals 13 residues. The germline CDR1 and CDR2 sequences are KGHSH and LQKENI. V was cut by 6 bases and J by 8 bases, with 14 bases left in between.